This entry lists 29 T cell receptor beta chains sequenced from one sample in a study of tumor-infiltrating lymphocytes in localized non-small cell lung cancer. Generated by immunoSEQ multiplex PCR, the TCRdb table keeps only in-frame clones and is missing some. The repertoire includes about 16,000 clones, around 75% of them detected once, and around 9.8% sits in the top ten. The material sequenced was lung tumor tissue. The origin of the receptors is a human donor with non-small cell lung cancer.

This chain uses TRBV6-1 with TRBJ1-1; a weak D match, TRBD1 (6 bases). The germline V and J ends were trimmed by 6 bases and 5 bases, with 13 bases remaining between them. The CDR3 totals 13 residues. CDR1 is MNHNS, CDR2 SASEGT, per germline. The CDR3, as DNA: TGTGCCAGCAGGGAACAGGGCAGGACTGAAGCTTTCTTT. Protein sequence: CASREQGRTEAFF.

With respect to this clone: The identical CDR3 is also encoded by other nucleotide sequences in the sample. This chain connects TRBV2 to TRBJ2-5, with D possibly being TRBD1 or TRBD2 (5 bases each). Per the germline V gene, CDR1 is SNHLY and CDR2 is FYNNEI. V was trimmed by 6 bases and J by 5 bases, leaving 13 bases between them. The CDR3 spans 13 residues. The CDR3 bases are TGTGCCAGCAGCAGGGACGGCAGGGAGACCCAGTACTTC. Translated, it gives CASSRDGRETQYF.

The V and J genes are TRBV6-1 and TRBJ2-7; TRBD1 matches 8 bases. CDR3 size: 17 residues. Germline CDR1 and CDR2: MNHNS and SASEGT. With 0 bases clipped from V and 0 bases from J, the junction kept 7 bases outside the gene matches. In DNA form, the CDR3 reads TGTGCCAGCAGTGAAGCGACAGGGGAACGGTTCTCCTACGAGCAGTACTTC. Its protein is CASSEATGERFSYEQYF.

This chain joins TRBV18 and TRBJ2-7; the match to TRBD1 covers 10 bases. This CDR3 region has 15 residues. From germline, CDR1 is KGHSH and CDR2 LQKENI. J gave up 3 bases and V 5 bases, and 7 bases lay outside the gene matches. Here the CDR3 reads CASSVRDRGLYEQYF. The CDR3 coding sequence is TGTGCCAGCTCAGTCCGGGACAGGGGTCTCTACGAGCAGTACTTC.

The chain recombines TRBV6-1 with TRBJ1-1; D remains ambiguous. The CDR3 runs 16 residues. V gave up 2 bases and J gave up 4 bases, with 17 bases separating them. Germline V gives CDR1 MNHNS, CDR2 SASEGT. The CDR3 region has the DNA TGTGCCAGCAGTGAACTGGGCACGGGGATGGGCACTGAAGCTTTCTTT. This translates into CASSELGTGMGTEAFF.

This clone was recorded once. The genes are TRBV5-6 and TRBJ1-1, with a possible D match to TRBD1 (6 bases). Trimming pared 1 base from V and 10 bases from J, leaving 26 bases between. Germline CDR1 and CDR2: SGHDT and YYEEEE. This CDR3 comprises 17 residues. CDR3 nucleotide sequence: TGTGCCAGCAGCTTGCGGGGCCAGGGGTGGAACGTAAATAGAGCTTTCTTT. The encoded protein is CASSLRGQGWNVNRAFF.

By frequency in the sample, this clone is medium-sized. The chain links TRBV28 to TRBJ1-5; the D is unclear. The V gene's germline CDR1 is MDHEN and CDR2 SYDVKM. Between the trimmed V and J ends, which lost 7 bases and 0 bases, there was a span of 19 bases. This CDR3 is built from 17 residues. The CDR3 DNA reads TGTGCCAGCAACTCGGTGGAGGGCGTTTATAGCAATCAGCCCCAGCATTTT. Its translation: CASNSVEGVYSNQPQHF.

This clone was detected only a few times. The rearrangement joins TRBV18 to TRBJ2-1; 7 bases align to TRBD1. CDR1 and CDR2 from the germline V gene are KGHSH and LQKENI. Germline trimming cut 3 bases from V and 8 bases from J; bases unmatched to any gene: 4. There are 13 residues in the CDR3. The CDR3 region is CASSPTGLDEQFF. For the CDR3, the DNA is TGTGCCAGCTCACCGACAGGGCTGGATGAGCAGTTCTTC.

The CDR3 protein is CAIGDGRLSPQHF. CDR3 coding DNA: TGTGCCATCGGGGACGGCCGACTGTCCCCCCAGCATTTT. The gene calls are TRBV28 and TRBJ1-5, with a tentative D call TRBD1 (5 bases). The V end was cut by 10 bases, the J end by 10 bases, with 20 bases between. The CDR3 runs to 13 residues. Germline assignment: CDR1 MDHEN and CDR2 SYDVKM.

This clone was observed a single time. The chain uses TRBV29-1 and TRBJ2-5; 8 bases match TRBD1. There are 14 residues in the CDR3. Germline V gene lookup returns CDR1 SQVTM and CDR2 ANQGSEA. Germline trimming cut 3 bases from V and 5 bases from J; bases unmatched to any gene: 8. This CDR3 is CSVDRGLLGETQYF. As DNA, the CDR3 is TGCAGCGTTGACAGGGGGCTGCTTGGGGAGACCCAGTACTTC.

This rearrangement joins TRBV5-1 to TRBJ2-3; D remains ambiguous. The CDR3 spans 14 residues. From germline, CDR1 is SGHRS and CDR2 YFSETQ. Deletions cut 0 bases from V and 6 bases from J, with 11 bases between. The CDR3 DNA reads TGCGCCAGCAGCTTGGGATCTAGATCGGATACGCAGTATTTT. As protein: CASSLGSRSDTQYF. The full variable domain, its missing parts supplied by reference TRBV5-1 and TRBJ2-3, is KAGVTQTPRYLIKTRGQQVTLSCSPISGHRSVSWYQQTPGQGLQFLFEYFSETQRNKGNFPGRFSGRQFSNSRSEMNVSTLELGDSALYLCASSLGSRSDTQYFGPGTRLTVL.

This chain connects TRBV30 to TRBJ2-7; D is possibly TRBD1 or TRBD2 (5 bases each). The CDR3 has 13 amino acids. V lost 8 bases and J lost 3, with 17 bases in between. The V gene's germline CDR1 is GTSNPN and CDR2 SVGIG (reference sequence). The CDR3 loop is CARGAGSGYEQYF. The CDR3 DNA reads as TGTGCCCGAGGGGCAGGTTCCGGCTACGAGCAGTACTTC.

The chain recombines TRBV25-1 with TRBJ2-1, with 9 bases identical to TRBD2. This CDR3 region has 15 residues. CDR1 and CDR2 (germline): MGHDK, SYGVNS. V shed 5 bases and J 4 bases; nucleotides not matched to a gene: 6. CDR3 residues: CASSPSGGSYNEQFF. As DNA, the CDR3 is TGTGCCAGCAGTCCGAGCGGGGGGTCTTACAATGAGCAGTTCTTC.

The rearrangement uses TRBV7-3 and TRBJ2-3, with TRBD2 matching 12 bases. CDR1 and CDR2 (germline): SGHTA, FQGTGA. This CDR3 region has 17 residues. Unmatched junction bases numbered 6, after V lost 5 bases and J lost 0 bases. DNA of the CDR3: TGTGCCAGCAGCCCCCTAGCGGGAGGGACTAGCACAGATACGCAGTATTTT. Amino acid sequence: CASSPLAGGTSTDTQYF.

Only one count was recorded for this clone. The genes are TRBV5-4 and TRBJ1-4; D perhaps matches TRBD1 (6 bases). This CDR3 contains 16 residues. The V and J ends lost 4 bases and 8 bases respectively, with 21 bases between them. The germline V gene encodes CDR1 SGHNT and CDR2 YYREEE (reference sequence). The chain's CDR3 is CASSPGQLSNGEKLFF. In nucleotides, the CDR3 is TGTGCCAGCAGCCCCGGACAGCTCTCTAATGGAGAAAAACTGTTTTTT.

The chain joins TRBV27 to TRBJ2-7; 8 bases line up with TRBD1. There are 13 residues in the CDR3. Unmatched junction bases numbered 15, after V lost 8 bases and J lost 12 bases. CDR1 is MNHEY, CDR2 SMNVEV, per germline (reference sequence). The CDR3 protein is CASAGQGTGRGYF. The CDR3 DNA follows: TGTGCCAGCGCTGGACAGGGCACAGGGCGTGGGTACTTC.

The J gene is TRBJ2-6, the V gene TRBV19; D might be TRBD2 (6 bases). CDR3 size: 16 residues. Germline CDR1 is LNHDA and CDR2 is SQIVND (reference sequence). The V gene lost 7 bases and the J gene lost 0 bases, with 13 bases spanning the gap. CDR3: CASTRRAGSGANVLTF. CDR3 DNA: TGTGCCAGTACGAGGAGGGCCGGCTCTGGGGCCAACGTCCTGACTTTC.

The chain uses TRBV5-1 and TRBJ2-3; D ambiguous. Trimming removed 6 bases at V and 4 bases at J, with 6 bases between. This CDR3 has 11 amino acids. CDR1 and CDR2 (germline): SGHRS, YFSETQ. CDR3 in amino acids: CASKRADTQYF. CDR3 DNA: TGCGCCAGCAAAAGAGCAGATACGCAGTATTTT.

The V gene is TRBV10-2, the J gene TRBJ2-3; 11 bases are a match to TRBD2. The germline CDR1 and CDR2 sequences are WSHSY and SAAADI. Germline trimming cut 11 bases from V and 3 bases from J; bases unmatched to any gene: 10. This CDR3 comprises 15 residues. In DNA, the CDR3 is TGCGCCTCCGACACTAGCGGGAGAAGAACAGATACGCAGTATTTT. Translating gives CASDTSGRRTDTQYF.

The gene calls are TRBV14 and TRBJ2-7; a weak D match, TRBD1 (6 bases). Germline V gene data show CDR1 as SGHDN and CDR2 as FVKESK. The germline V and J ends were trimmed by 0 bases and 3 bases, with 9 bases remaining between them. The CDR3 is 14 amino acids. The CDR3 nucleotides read TGTGCCAGCAGCCAAGAGGGGGCCATCTACGAGCAGTACTTC. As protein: CASSQEGAIYEQYF.

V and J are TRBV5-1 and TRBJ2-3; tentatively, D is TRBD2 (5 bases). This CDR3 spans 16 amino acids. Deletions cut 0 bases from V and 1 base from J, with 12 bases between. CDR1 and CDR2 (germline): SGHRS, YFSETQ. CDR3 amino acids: CASSLVVGIRTDTQYF. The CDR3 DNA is TGCGCCAGCAGCTTGGTTGTCGGGATACGCACAGATACGCAGTATTTT.

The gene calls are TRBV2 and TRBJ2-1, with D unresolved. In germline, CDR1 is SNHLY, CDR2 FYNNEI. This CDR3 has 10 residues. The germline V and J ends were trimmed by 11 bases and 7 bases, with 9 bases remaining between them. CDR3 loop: CAGSGNEQFF. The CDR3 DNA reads TGTGCCGGATCTGGGAATGAGCAGTTCTTC. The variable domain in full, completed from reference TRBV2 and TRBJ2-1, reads EPEVTQTPSHQVTQMGQEVILRCVPISNHLYFYWYRQILGQKVEFLVSFYNNEISEKSEIFDDQFSVERPDGSNFTLKIRSTKLEDSAMYFCAGSGNEQFFGPGTRLTVL.

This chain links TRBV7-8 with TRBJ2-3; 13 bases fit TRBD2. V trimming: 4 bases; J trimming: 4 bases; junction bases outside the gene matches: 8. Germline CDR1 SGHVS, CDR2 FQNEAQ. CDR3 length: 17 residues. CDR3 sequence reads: CASSYGLAGVGSDTQYF. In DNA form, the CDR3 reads TGTGCCAGCAGCTACGGACTAGCGGGAGTGGGTTCAGATACGCAGTATTTT.

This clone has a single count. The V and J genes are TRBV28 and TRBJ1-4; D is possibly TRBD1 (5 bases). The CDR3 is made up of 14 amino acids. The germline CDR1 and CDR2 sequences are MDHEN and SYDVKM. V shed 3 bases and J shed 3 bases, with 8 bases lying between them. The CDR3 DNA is TGTGCCAGCAGTTTGTGGGGGTCTAATGAAAAACTGTTTTTT. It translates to CASSLWGSNEKLFF.

Here the CDR3 DNA reads TGTGCCAGCAGCAAAGATGCAGGGGCCCTCTATGGCTACACCTTC. It codes for CASSKDAGALYGYTF. V and J are TRBV21-1 and TRBJ1-2; the table calls TRBD1, which could not be checked here. TRBV21-1 is a pseudogene. This CDR3 contains 15 residues.

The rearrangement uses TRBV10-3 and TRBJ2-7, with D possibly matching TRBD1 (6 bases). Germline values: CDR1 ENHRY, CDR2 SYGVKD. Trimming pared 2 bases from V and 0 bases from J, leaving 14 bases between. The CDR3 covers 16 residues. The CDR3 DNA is TGTGCCATCAGTGAGGTCAGGGGAGTCAACTCCTACGAGCAGTACTTC. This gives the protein CAISEVRGVNSYEQYF.

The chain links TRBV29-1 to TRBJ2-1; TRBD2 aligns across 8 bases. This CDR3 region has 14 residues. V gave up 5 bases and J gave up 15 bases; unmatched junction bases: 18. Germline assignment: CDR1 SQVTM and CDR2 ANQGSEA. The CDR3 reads CSVLSNSGTIKMFF. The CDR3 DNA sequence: TGCAGCGTTCTCTCGAATAGCGGGACCATAAAAATGTTCTTC.

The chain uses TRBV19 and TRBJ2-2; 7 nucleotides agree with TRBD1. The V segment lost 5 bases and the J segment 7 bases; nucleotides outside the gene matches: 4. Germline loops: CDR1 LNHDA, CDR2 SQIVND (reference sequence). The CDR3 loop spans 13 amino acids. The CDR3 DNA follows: TGTGCCAGTAGTGTACAGGGGCTCGGGGAGCTGTTTTTT. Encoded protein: CASSVQGLGELFF.

The CDR3: CASSLGLAGAYEQYF. The CDR3 nucleotides read TGCGCCAGCAGCTTGGGACTAGCGGGGGCCTACGAGCAGTACTTC. V gene TRBV5-1 combines with J gene TRBJ2-7, with TRBD2 matching 12 bases. V was clipped by 0 bases and J by 2 bases; unmatched bases: 0. The CDR3 is 15 amino acids. Germline loops: CDR1 SGHRS, CDR2 YFSETQ.